A single T cell receptor beta chain is shown here with its context. This clonotype has just a few counts. Its antigen remains unidentified. Per-nucleotide qualities are absent, and no much larger clonotype sits a single base away. TCR beta VDJ combination and CDR3 sequence profiling used genomic DNA as the template. TCR repertoire sequencing was run on an Illumina HiSeq 2000. Under the source paper's analysis protocol: Repertoires were assessed using TRBV/TRBJ rearrangement plots, CDR3 size and DJ length profiles, and Simpson's diversity index. The immunodominant clone was defined as the most abundant DNA sequence in deep sequencing data. CDR3 amino acid sequences were screened for sharing across subjects and compared with published repertoires and the VDJdb database. Clones were called with MiXCR by TCRdb after fastp trimmed the public reads at Q25, and only in-frame beta chains were retained. Identical CDR3 protein sequences are pooled into one entry, listed with their most common genes and DNA. TCRdb's processing, not the study's, gives the V and J calls here. The sample table shows about 150,000 distinct CDR3 sequences, and roughly 45% are seen once. The ten largest clones capture roughly 3.5% of the sample.

These data belong to a study of CD8+CD57+ T cells in acquired aplastic anemia (dated by TCRdb to the late 2010s). For the wider study: Extracted DNA from sorted CD4+ and CD8+ cells averaged around 2.9 ug, ranging from roughly 0.2 to 30 ug. A CD8+CD57+ expansion meant a frequency higher than the mean frequency seen in healthy subjects. Overall results and qualifications from the work: Patients and healthy controls showed no significant difference in CD8+ Simpson's diversity (P=0.060). Roughly 29 CD8+ CDR3 sequences were shared between patients and controls but appeared highly expressed in patients and within their immunodominant clones.

Patients chosen for sequencing had shown expansion of CD8+CD57+ cells by flow cytometry. Every patient had severe acquired aplastic anemia, diagnosed using the International Study of Aplastic Anemia and Agranulocytosis and Camitta criteria. At the time blood was sampled, none of the patients had received any therapy. In this study, sorted CD4+ and CD8+ T cells from the blood of healthy subjects and of severe aplastic anemia patients had their TCR repertoires deep-sequenced. In the USA, patient enrollment took place under clinicaltrials.gov protocols 00001620, 01623167, 00001397, 00071045, 00081523 and 00961064. Ficoll-Paque density gradient centrifugation was used to isolate peripheral blood mononuclear cells. Before DNA extraction, CD4+ and CD8+ T cells were sorted by FACS or by magnetic beads. In the germline V gene (reference sequence), CDR1 corresponds to WNHNN and CDR2 to SYGVQD. V lost 4 bases and J lost 5 bases; the stretch between them is 15 bases long. The cysteine opens and the phenylalanine closes a CDR3 of 14 amino acids. The read is trimmed to its CDR3 DNA, 42 bases read in frame from base 1.

The sample was sorted CD4+, CD8+, or CD8+CD57+ T cells (not recorded which) from PBMCs. This TCR was recovered from a human donor with aplastic anemia. The V gene is TRBV10-1 and the J gene is TRBJ2-7; the D gene is perhaps TRBD1, from 5 matching bases. The DNA reads TGCGCCAGCAGTGGTAGGGGCCAGAGCGACGAGCAGTACTTC. This gives the protein CASSGRGQSDEQYF.